One and the same sample provided the 5 T cell receptor beta chains below, sequenced in a study of Ad26.COV2.S vaccination and SARS-CoV-2 variants. The treatment: roughly 19 received Ad26.COV2.S at low or high dose, single or two shots; 5 received placebo; per-sample allocation not given. Sampling took place 63 days after the first vaccine or placebo injection. TCRdb keeps only in-frame clones here, not all; method: immunoSEQ multiplex PCR. The sample has roughly 500,000 clones, roughly nine tenths seen once. Sequenced material: peripheral blood, taken in a trial of Ad26.COV2.S vaccine versus placebo. Receptor source: a person between 18 and 65 years old who received the Ad26.COV2.S COVID-19 vaccine or a placebo.

In nucleotides, the CDR3 is TGTGCCAGCAGCTCTGCTAGCGGCGTTACCGGGGAGCTGTTTTTT. It is translated as CASSSASGVTGELFF. The chain has TRBV9 and TRBJ2-2; TRBD2 matches 7 bases. Germline V gene data show CDR1 as SGDLS and CDR2 as YYNGEE. The V and J ends lost 4 bases and 5 bases, in that order; junction bases with no gene match: 8. This CDR3 has 15 amino acids.

This clone has only one observation. The chain has TRBV7-2 and TRBJ2-7, with 8 bases that match TRBD2. V dropped 6 bases and J dropped 0; count of bases not matched to a gene: 7. Germline CDR1 reads SGHTA; CDR2 reads FQGNSA. The CDR3 runs 15 residues. The CDR3 region has the DNA TGTGCCAGCAGTCGCCTTAGCGGGGACTCCTACGAGCAGTACTTC. Translating it yields CASSRLSGDSYEQYF.

The gene calls are TRBV5-1 and TRBJ1-5; 8 bases align to TRBD1. The CDR3 extends over 15 amino acids. CDR1 and CDR2 from the germline V gene are SGHRS and YFSETQ. Trimming at V came to 7 bases and at J to 9 bases, leaving 15 bases not matched to a gene. The CDR3 bases are TGCGCCAGCTCCCCCCAGGGACAGGAGGGATGGCCCCAGCATTTT. It codes for CASSPQGQEGWPQHF.

The chain combines TRBV6-5 with TRBJ1-2; no clear D gene. V gave up 8 bases and J gave up 2 bases, with 15 bases separating them. CDR1 and CDR2 (germline): MNHEY, SVGAGI. This CDR3 spans 14 amino acids. In nucleotides, the CDR3 is TGTGCCAGCGCCTTAACGGGCTCGAACTATGGCTACACCTTC. Protein: CASALTGSNYGYTF.

V and J are TRBV7-2 and TRBJ1-5; D unresolved. V gave up 5 bases and J gave up 0 bases, with 8 bases separating them. This CDR3 contains 14 residues. Germline values: CDR1 SGHTA, CDR2 FQGNSA. The CDR3 DNA is TGTGCCAGCAGCCAAAGTAATAGCAATCAGCCCCAGCATTTT. Its translation: CASSQSNSNQPQHF.